This TCR beta chain was captured by sequencing in a study of blood T cell repertoires in COVID-19. Study-wide background: Acute-phase and convalescent COVID-19 samples originated in the United States, Italy and Spain.

Germline-derived CDR1 and CDR2 are SGDLS and YYNGEE. The V and J ends lost 4 bases and 7 bases, in that order; junction bases with no gene match: 8. CDR3 size: 14 residues. In the authors' workflow: Quantification of nucleated cells was approximated via reference gene primer amplification. The assay was immunoSEQ multiplex PCR, and TCRdb's table has in-frame clones only and misses some. V and J calls and clone size come straight from that table; D and trimming were deduced from the DNA. The sample lists 43,000 or so clones, roughly 87% occurring once. The sequenced sample was peripheral blood. V is TRBV9 and J is TRBJ2-7, with 10 bases aligning to TRBD2. This receptor was identified in a man in his sixties with active COVID-19. DNA for the CDR3: TGTGCCAGCAGCCCTTCGGGACTAGCGCGTGAGCAGTACTTC. Translated, it gives CASSPSGLAREQYF.